A single sample is the source of the 21 T cell receptor beta chains below, sequenced in a study of cytomegalovirus exposure and HLA in healthy donors. Primers for the PCR totalled 60 Vbeta and 13 Jbeta. Sequencing used immunoSEQ multiplex PCR; TCRdb keeps in-frame clones, though not all of them. The table lists some 100,000 clones, 79% of them singletons. The sequenced sample was PBMCs. All receptors derive from a female donor in good health and CMV-seropositive.

The gene calls are TRBV6-5 and TRBJ1-1; D gene unclear. There are 14 residues in the CDR3. V lost 5 bases and J lost 8, with 18 bases in between. Germline V gene sequence: CDR1 MNHEY, CDR2 SVGAGI. The CDR3 DNA sequence: TGTGCCAGCAGTCCACCGGGAGCTACTATGGAAGCTTTCTTT. Its translation is CASSPPGATMEAFF.

This clone was seen more than once but under ten times. The rearrangement links TRBV19 to TRBJ1-1; a possible D gene is TRBD1 (5 bases). Trimming left V 7 bases short and J 4 bases short, with 19 bases between. The CDR3 is 15 residues long. Germline CDR1 and CDR2: LNHDA and SQIVND (reference sequence). The DNA for the CDR3 is TGTGCCAGTACCCGGTGGGGGGACGACGGCACTGAAGCTTTCTTT. As protein: CASTRWGDDGTEAFF.

Of note for this clone: The junction and the germline gene differ at one end; a read error may be behind it. CDR3 bases: TGTTCCAGCAGTCGTCGACTAGCGGGGGGGGTCGGAGAGACCCAGTACTTC. It translates to CSSSRRLAGGVGETQYF. The chain has TRBV7-9 and TRBJ2-5; 14 bases are shared with TRBD2. CDR3 length equals 17 residues. Germline values: CDR1 SEHNR, CDR2 FQNEAQ (reference sequence).

This clone has more than one count but fewer than ten. This sequence joins TRBV10-2 and TRBJ2-1; 7 bases map to TRBD2. This CDR3 has 14 residues. CDR1 and CDR2 from the germline V gene are WSHSY and SAAADI. Trimming removed 3 bases from V and 9 bases from J; junction bases left unmatched: 8. The CDR3: CASSDGGSRIEQFF. The CDR3 nucleotides are TGCGCCAGCAGTGATGGCGGGAGTCGAATTGAGCAGTTCTTC.

V usage is TRBV2 and J usage is TRBJ1-1, with D unclear. This CDR3 has 12 amino acids. CDR1 and CDR2 (germline): SNHLY, FYNNEI. The V end lost 3 bases, the J end lost 7 bases, and 9 bases lay between the germline ends. CDR3 sequence reads: CASSEAGIEAFF. CDR3 sequence (DNA): TGTGCCAGCAGTGAGGCGGGGATTGAAGCTTTCTTT.

The gene calls are TRBV6-1 and TRBJ2-5, with unresolved D. Germline assignment: CDR1 MNHNS and CDR2 SASEGT. V lost 6 bases, J lost 2 bases, and 13 bases lay in between. CDR3 length equals 14 residues. The CDR3 spells CASRPSRRQETQYF. CDR3 nucleotide sequence: TGTGCCAGCAGACCTTCTAGGCGGCAAGAGACCCAGTACTTC.

This chain links TRBV4-1 with TRBJ1-2, with 10 positions matching TRBD1. CDR1 and CDR2 (germline): MGHRA, YSYEKL. The V and J ends lost 4 bases and 8 bases, in that order; junction bases with no gene match: 7. The CDR3 is 14 residues long. CDR3 coding DNA: TGCGCCAGCAGCCCGTCCGGGACAGGGGTCGGCTACACCTTC. This translates into CASSPSGTGVGYTF.

The genes are TRBV5-1 and TRBJ2-7; possibly TRBD1 for D (6 bases). CDR1 SGHRS and CDR2 YFSETQ come from the germline V gene. Trimming pared 5 bases from V and 9 bases from J, leaving 15 bases between. This CDR3 comprises 12 residues. The CDR3 bases are TGCGCCAGCAGTGCGGACAGCCACGCGCAGTACTTC. Amino acids: CASSADSHAQYF.

This CDR3 is CASSSLDRAHEQYF. CDR3 nucleotides: TGTGCCAGCAGCAGCCTGGACAGGGCCCACGAGCAGTACTTC. The V and J genes are TRBV4-2 and TRBJ2-7; 8 bases are shared with TRBD1. V dropped 5 bases and J dropped 5; count of bases not matched to a gene: 8. This CDR3 contains 14 residues. Germline V gene lookup returns CDR1 LGHNA and CDR2 YNFKEQ.

This clone was observed once. The V gene is TRBV5-1, the J gene TRBJ2-7, with D perhaps TRBD2 (6 bases). The CDR3 loop spans 14 amino acids. From germline, CDR1 is SGHRS and CDR2 YFSETQ. Trimming took off 4 bases at V and 5 bases at J, with 16 bases between the two ends. CDR3 sequence reads: CASSAGGASNEQYF. DNA for the CDR3: TGCGCCAGCAGCGCCGGAGGGGCCTCGAACGAGCAGTACTTC.

The V gene is TRBV4-2, the J gene TRBJ2-5; 12 nucleotides align to TRBD1. The trim removed 1 base at V and 1 base at J, leaving 1 base unmatched. The CDR3 covers 16 residues. Looked up from germline, CDR1 is LGHNA and CDR2 is YNFKEQ. DNA for the CDR3: TGTGCCAGCAGCCAAGGGGACAGGGGGCCCCAAGAGACCCAGTACTTC. Encoded protein: CASSQGDRGPQETQYF.

V gene TRBV18 combines with J gene TRBJ2-1, with D possibly TRBD1 on 6 matching bases. Per germline, CDR1 KGHSH and CDR2 LQKENI. Trimming removed 6 bases from V and 5 bases from J, with 14 bases in between. This CDR3 is built from 14 residues. The chain's CDR3 is CASSPTRQDNEQFF. The CDR3 DNA reads as TGTGCCAGCTCCCCTACCAGACAGGACAATGAGCAGTTCTTC.

The rearrangement links TRBV5-1 to TRBJ2-3, with a weak D call TRBD1 (5 bases). V was cut by 6 bases and J by 6 bases, with 14 bases left in between. The CDR3 extends over 13 amino acids. Germline loops: CDR1 SGHRS, CDR2 YFSETQ. The DNA for the CDR3 is TGCGCCAGCAAGCCCAGGGTGGAGGATACGCAGTATTTT. Amino acid sequence: CASKPRVEDTQYF. Together with reference TRBV5-1 and TRBJ2-3, the CDR3 gives the full variable domain: KAGVTQTPRYLIKTRGQQVTLSCSPISGHRSVSWYQQTPGQGLQFLFEYFSETQRNKGNFPGRFSGRQFSNSRSEMNVSTLELGDSALYLCASKPRVEDTQYFGPGTRLTVL.

This chain uses TRBV19 with TRBJ1-5; D is unclear. Germline V lookup: CDR1 LNHDA, CDR2 SQIVND (reference sequence). Trimming removed 5 bases from V and 2 bases from J, with 13 bases in between. CDR3 size: 15 residues. The CDR3 region is CASSGEGDGNQPQHF. Written as DNA, the CDR3 is TGTGCCAGTAGTGGAGAGGGAGACGGCAATCAGCCCCAGCATTTT.

In DNA form, the CDR3 reads TGTGCCAGCAATACCCACAGGGGGCGGGGGACTGAAGCTTTCTTT. Protein: CASNTHRGRGTEAFF. J is TRBJ1-1 and V is TRBV6-5; TRBD1 matches 9 bases. J was trimmed by 5 bases and V by 7 bases; bases with no gene match: 11. Germline loops: CDR1 MNHEY, CDR2 SVGAGI. The CDR3 extends over 15 amino acids.

This clone was counted between two and nine times. V gene TRBV5-1 combines with J gene TRBJ1-1; unclear D gene. V was shortened by 3 bases and J by 4 bases, with 7 bases between the two germline ends. CDR1 SGHRS and CDR2 YFSETQ come from the germline V gene. This CDR3 comprises 12 residues. This CDR3 is CASSSAGTEAFF. CDR3 coding DNA: TGCGCCAGCAGCTCGGCGGGCACTGAAGCTTTCTTT.

J is TRBJ1-2 and V is TRBV6-5, with no clear D. The CDR3 sequence is 14 residues long. CDR1 and CDR2 from the germline V gene are MNHEY and SVGAGI. V was clipped by 6 bases and J by 4 bases, with 15 bases between them. The CDR3 DNA sequence: TGTGCCAGCAGCCGCGGACTCACCGGCTATGGCTACACCTTC. Its protein is CASSRGLTGYGYTF.

This chain connects TRBV14 to TRBJ2-1; D unclear. Trimming pared 4 bases from V and 5 bases from J, leaving 3 bases between. The CDR3 is 11 amino acids. The germline gives CDR1 SGHDN, CDR2 FVKESK. CDR3 sequence: CASSLNNEQFF. The CDR3 nucleotides read TGTGCCAGCAGCCTTAACAATGAGCAGTTCTTC.

This clone was seen only once. The chain recombines TRBV7-9 with TRBJ2-2, with 7 bases identical to TRBD2. With V trimmed by 2 bases and J by 6 bases, 3 bases remained unmatched. Looked up from germline, CDR1 is SEHNR and CDR2 is FQNEAQ (reference sequence). There are 14 residues in the CDR3. The CDR3 nucleotides read TGTGCCAGCAGCTTATTAGCGGGCGCCGGGGAGCTGTTTTTT. It translates to CASSLLAGAGELFF.

The chain carries TRBV6-5 and TRBJ2-5, with D maybe TRBD1 (6 bases). Germline lookup yields CDR1 MNHEY and CDR2 SVGAGI. CDR3 length equals 15 residues. Trimming took 5 bases from V and 1 from J, leaving 14 bases between them. The CDR3 reads CASSTGLVAQETQYF. CDR3 DNA sequence: TGTGCCAGCAGTACAGGGTTGGTAGCCCAAGAGACCCAGTACTTC.

This clone was observed many times. This chain connects TRBV10-2 to TRBJ2-7, with D possibly being TRBD1 (6 bases). Germline-derived CDR1 and CDR2 are WSHSY and SAAADI. V was trimmed by 6 bases and J by 2 bases, leaving 14 bases between them. The CDR3 spans 14 residues. The CDR3 DNA follows: TGCGCCAGCAGACAGAACAGGGCCACCTACGAGCAGTACTTC. It encodes CASRQNRATYEQYF.